This T cell receptor (beta chain) was obtained from a study of vaccination and CD4 T cells after COVID-19. Study-wide context: Convalescent persons amounted to six males plus four females, two of whom were Hispanic. The study drew post-COVID samples a median around 100 days after diagnosis (range 35 to 161).

Sequencing of DNA taken from cultured CD4+ T cells relied on the Oncomine TCR Beta short-read assay. The genomic DNA was obtained from cultured CD4+ T cells by extraction with the QIAamp micro DNA kit. MiXCR, applied by TCRdb to the PCR reads, yields one record per CDR3 protein. This table has roughly 19,000 distinct CDR3 sequences, 60% to 75% appearing once. Note on this clonotype: Antigen unknown.

Treatment of the sample: roughly 10-day PBMC culture with coronavirus spike peptide pools or control peptides (ViraFEST assay). ViraFEST stimulated the growth of antigen-specific T cells using peptide pools and subsequently profiled their TCRs by sequencing. The sample was CD4+ T cells from blood, cultured in vitro. The clonotype originates from a human donor who had recovered from COVID-19.

CDR3 sequence: CSARDGGRNTEAFF. CDR3 in DNA: TGCAGTGCTAGAGATGGGGGCCGGAACACTGAAGCTTTCTTT. The rearrangement links TRBV20-1 to TRBJ1-1, with a weak D call TRBD1 (6 bases). Trimming cost V 0 bases and J 1 base, with 9 bases left between them. The CDR3 is 14 amino acids. Germline V lookup: CDR1 DFQATT, CDR2 SNEGSKA (reference sequence).